Described below is a single T cell receptor beta chain sequence and its context. Its antigen is currently not known. Base qualities are missing; no much larger clone stands one base away. TCR CDR3 regions were amplified from genomic DNA by multiplex PCR using the deep immunoSEQ assay. Extracted genomic DNA from each cell subset was spread evenly across all wells of several immunoSEQ 96-well plates, with each plate serving as a replicate. For sorted subsets, each replicate PCR was loaded with 200 ng genomic DNA, equivalent to about 30,000 T cell genomes. Purified libraries were quantified with a Qubit 3.0 fluorometer, sized on a Bioanalyzer 2100, and re-quantified with the KAPA Library Quantification kit. A separate single-read 150-cycle Illumina NextSeq 550 flow cell was used to sequence each immunoSEQ 96-well plate. The authors' analysis ran thus. Because the immunoSEQ output included only junctional sequences and no quality scores, the filtering could not be the same as the filtering used for full-length reads. To assign V/J genes and CDR3, sequences were annotated using PyIR, a Python wrapper for IgBLAST v1.9, with IMGT germline references. Any read was removed if the V/J assignment was weak (E-value above 1e-6), the CDR3 was missing, or the read contained stop codons, out-of-frame junctions, or ambiguous translated residues. V3J clonotypes were defined by identical inferred V gene, J gene, and CDR3 amino acid sequence. To compute the percentage overlap between repertoires, the number of shared unique clonotypes was divided by the size of the smaller repertoire. Three approaches were used to assess repertoire richness: RTK rarefaction, the Chao1 estimator, and Recon v2.1 estimates of unobserved clonotypes. For all TCRbeta clonotypes obtained by the gDNA method from a few donors, generation probabilities were computed with OLGA. The source is immuneACCESS, and TCRdb retained only in-frame sequences with V and J called. Part of the clones is not carried over; for the studies checked, unresolved V genes explain less than half of this, and the remainder is unexplained. V and J calls and clone size follow that table, whereas D and trimming were derived from the DNA. This sample lists 300,000 to 400,000 clones; around 79% were detected once. 8.5% to 12% of the sample is held by the ten biggest clonotypes.

Healthy HIV-negative adults with no recently reported acute infections or vaccinations were included as donors. All donors were Caucasian adults living in Nashville, Tennessee, USA. CD4+ T cells were enriched by magnetic negative selection, after which naive cells were positively selected on CD45RA and the negative fraction was taken as the memory subset. After blood collection by leukapheresis, PBMCs were isolated using Ficoll-Histopaque density gradient centrifugation and then cryopreserved in the vapor phase of liquid nitrogen. Analytical flow cytometry was used to check the purity and quantity of every magnetically sorted T cell population. Each sorted fraction had its genomic DNA isolated and then quantified by UV absorbance on a Nanodrop 2000c. The data belong to a study of shared clonotypes between healthy human individuals (dated by TCRdb to about 2020). Some background on the complete study: A couple of women and a few men aged 18 to 49 years were included in the cohort. For each donor, CD4 naive and CD4 memory were each run on three plates, CD8 naive on two plates, and CD8 memory on one plate. To increase sequencing depth and limit assay-specific biases, different laboratories used diverse techniques to prepare libraries and sequence TCR repertoires. Blood TCR repertoires of five healthy adults were deeply sequenced to estimate repertoire size and the extent of clonotype sharing between individuals. Between about 0.8 and 8.9 billion PBMCs per donor were obtained by leukapheresis. Broader findings and caveats from the paper: Compared with non-shared clonotypes, the clonotypes found in all four sorted-subset donors had higher generation probabilities. Even with the large sequencing depth, rarefaction of the sorted-subset datasets indicated that sequencing was incomplete. Naive subsets generally had larger estimated clonotype richness than memory subsets. Because the study included a small number of donors, the genetic and exposure-history diversity represented was limited. Only blood was sampled, and tissue TCR repertoires likely differ from those in blood. Approximately 5% of naive CD4, around 3.5% of naive CD8, about 2.4% of memory CD4, and 0.4% of memory CD8 clonotypes were shared across several donors. Pairwise subsampling led to the expectation that sequencing depth would affect the degree of clonotype sharing among donors.

The CDR3 holds 13 amino acids from the cysteine to the phenylalanine. Just the 39-base CDR3 DNA is kept, in frame starting at base 1. CDR1 SQVTM and CDR2 ANQGSEA were looked up in the germline V gene. Trimming leaves V shorter by 7 bases and J shorter by 4 bases, with the junction holding 8 bases beyond the gene matches. Recombination joined TRBV29-1 with TRBJ2-5; the junction holds 8 bases that match TRBD2. The sequence derives from a young man in good health. The sample was memory CD4+ T cells sorted from blood. In light of the paper, this sample's cell subset or site label describes: CD45RA-negative fraction. The DNA sequence is as follows: TGCAGCGGCACCGGGAGGGCCCGAGAGACCCAGTACTTC. Its translation reads: CSGTGRARETQYF.